These 14 T cell receptor beta chains were sequenced from one sample in a study of response to subunit inactivated influenza vaccine. TCRdb re-analysed the RT-PCR reads in MiXCR, keeping a single row per CDR3 protein. The data hold about 500,000 distinct CDR3 sequences, with 10% to 15% observed a single time. The material sequenced was PBMCs from blood, taken roughly 46 days after vaccination. The receptors were sampled from a man aged 50-59 years who received an inactivated influenza vaccine.

This chain connects TRBV12-3 or TRBV12-4 to TRBJ2-7; D is unclear. Trimming shortened V by 4 bases and J by 0 bases, and 10 bases separated the two germline ends. This CDR3 is built from 14 residues. The CDR3, as DNA: TGTGCCAGCAGTTGGGCCCGGAGCTCCTACGAGCAGTACTTC. Protein product: CASSWARSSYEQYF.

The genes are TRBV20-1 and TRBJ2-7; D may be TRBD1 or TRBD2 (5 bases each). The CDR3 is 14 amino acids. Germline V lookup: CDR1 DFQATT, CDR2 SNEGSKA (reference sequence). The germline V and J ends were trimmed by 2 bases and 3 bases, with 14 bases remaining between them. Here the CDR3 DNA reads TGCAGTGCTAGAACTCCCAGGGACCTCTACGAGCAGTACTTC. The encoded protein is CSARTPRDLYEQYF.

The chain recombines TRBV12-3 or TRBV12-4 with TRBJ2-1; TRBD1 matches at 10 bases. The trim removed 6 bases at V and 3 bases at J, leaving 5 bases unmatched. The CDR3 totals 15 residues. Here the CDR3 reads CASRTDRGYYNEQFF. As DNA, the CDR3 is TGTGCCAGCAGGACGGACAGGGGGTACTACAATGAGCAGTTCTTC.

This clonotype was seen only a few times. The V and J genes are TRBV6-1 and TRBJ2-7; maybe TRBD1 (6 bases). V was trimmed by 8 bases and J by 2 bases, leaving 16 bases between them. The CDR3 extends over 14 amino acids. The V gene's germline CDR1 is MNHNS and CDR2 SASEGT. CDR3 loop: CASAVFRGPYEQYF. The CDR3, as DNA: TGTGCCAGCGCAGTTTTCAGGGGACCCTACGAGCAGTACTTC.

The CDR3 DNA reads as TGTGCCAGCGAGAGGGGCGGAGCAACTAATGAAAAACTGTTTTTT. It yields the protein CASERGGATNEKLFF. This rearrangement joins TRBV6-2 or TRBV6-3 to TRBJ1-4, with TRBD1 as a possible D gene (5 bases). CDR3 size: 15 residues. Germline values: CDR1 MNHEY, CDR2 SVGEGT. V was pared by 8 bases and J by 0 bases, with 13 bases between.

The chain combines TRBV25-1 with TRBJ1-5; perhaps TRBD1 as D (6 bases). Germline CDR1 MGHDK, CDR2 SYGVNS. The CDR3 totals 14 residues. V lost 3 bases, J lost 6 bases, and 12 bases lay in between. This chain's CDR3 is CASSDTGFGQPQHF. The CDR3 DNA reads as TGTGCCAGCAGTGATACAGGGTTCGGTCAGCCCCAGCATTTT.

This clonotype was found a few times. The chain has TRBV7-9 and TRBJ2-5; the match to TRBD1 covers 8 bases. Germline loops: CDR1 SEHNR, CDR2 FQNEAQ (reference sequence). There are 14 residues in the CDR3. J gave up 4 bases and V 2 bases, and 3 bases lay outside the gene matches. For the CDR3, the DNA is TGTGCCAGCAGCTTATTTCAGGGGGCAGAGACCCAGTACTTC. This encodes CASSLFQGAETQYF.

This clonotype was seen only a few times. The chain uses TRBV12-3 or TRBV12-4 and TRBJ2-2; TRBD1 matches at 10 bases. The trim removed 5 bases at V and 0 bases at J, leaving 12 bases unmatched. The CDR3 spans 19 residues. Written as DNA, the CDR3 is TGTGCCAGCAGTAGACCGGGACAGGGGCTTATCGCGAACACCGGGGAGCTGTTTTTT. It yields the protein CASSRPGQGLIANTGELFF.

This clonotype has a handful of counts. The chain uses TRBV5-1 and TRBJ2-7; the D gene is possibly TRBD2 (6 bases). CDR3 size: 13 residues. The germline V and J ends were trimmed by 7 bases and 3 bases, with 14 bases remaining between them. Germline V gene sequence: CDR1 SGHRS, CDR2 YFSETQ. The CDR3 here is CASGRDSGYEQYF. The CDR3 DNA follows: TGCGCCAGCGGACGGGACTCAGGCTACGAGCAGTACTTC.

This clonotype has at least ten counts. This rearrangement joins TRBV5-6 to TRBJ2-7, with D unclear. Per germline, CDR1 SGHDT and CDR2 YYEEEE. Trimming took 1 base from V and 0 from J, leaving 8 bases between them. The CDR3 length is 14 residues. CDR3 DNA sequence: TGTGCCAGCAGCTTGATGGCGGTCTCCTACGAGCAGTACTTC. It yields the protein CASSLMAVSYEQYF.

The chain combines TRBV6-5 with TRBJ1-6, with a possible D match to TRBD1 (5 bases). Germline assignment: CDR1 MNHEY and CDR2 SVGAGI. V lost 5 bases and J 7 bases, leaving 12 bases between the germline ends. This CDR3 spans 14 amino acids. In nucleotides, the CDR3 is TGTGCCAGCAGTGACAGAGTAACGAATTCACCCCTCCACTTT. This gives the protein CASSDRVTNSPLHF.

This clonotype was counted between two and nine times. The chain is built from TRBV5-1 and TRBJ2-7, with D tentatively TRBD1 or TRBD2 (5 bases each). This CDR3 has 11 amino acids. The V and J ends lost 5 bases and 4 bases respectively, with 7 bases between them. CDR1 and CDR2 from the germline V gene are SGHRS and YFSETQ. Written as DNA, the CDR3 is TGCGCCAGCAGGGGGGAATACGAGCAGTACTTC. Residues: CASRGEYEQYF.

Only a few counts were recorded for this clonotype. The chain recombines TRBV12-3 or TRBV12-4 with TRBJ1-5; no reliable D call. The CDR3 loop spans 13 amino acids. The ends were cut back, 5 bases at V and 7 bases at J, with 12 bases in the middle. The CDR3, as DNA: TGTGCCAGCAGTCCCAACTTGGGACAGCCCCAGCATTTT. It specifies CASSPNLGQPQHF.

The J gene is TRBJ2-7, the V gene TRBV20-1, with 14 bases matching TRBD2. The germline V gene has CDR1 DFQATT and CDR2 SNEGSKA (reference sequence). The CDR3 runs 15 residues. J was trimmed by 4 bases and V by 6 bases; bases with no gene match: 8. The CDR3 reads CSAPRLAGGVYEQYF. The CDR3 DNA is TGCAGTGCACCTCGACTAGCGGGAGGGGTATACGAGCAGTACTTC.